Presented here are 16 T cell receptor beta chains from one specimen sequenced in a study of radiotherapy plus CTLA-4 blockade in lung cancer. Generated by immunoSEQ multiplex PCR, the TCRdb table keeps only in-frame clones and is missing some. Here the sample spans about 90,000 clones, around four fifths being singletons. Material: peripheral blood, obtained from a patient treated with radiotherapy plus ipilimumab. The receptors were gathered from a human donor with non-small cell lung cancer that progressed on radiotherapy plus ipilimumab.

As to this clone: The sample carries other DNA sequences with the same CDR3. The CDR3 protein is CASSLQGPPYEQYF. CDR3 nucleotide sequence: TGCGCCAGCAGCTTACAGGGTCCCCCCTACGAGCAGTACTTC. The chain is built from TRBV5-1 and TRBJ2-7; tentatively, D is TRBD1 (6 bases). Trimming removed 2 bases at V and 2 bases at J, with 11 bases between. The CDR3 length is 14 residues. In germline, CDR1 is SGHRS, CDR2 YFSETQ.

The chain employs TRBV11-3 and TRBJ1-2; no reliable D call. Germline V CDR1 and CDR2: SGHNT, YENEEA. V lost 1 base and J 3 bases, leaving 12 bases between the germline ends. The CDR3 sequence is 15 residues long. For the CDR3, the DNA is TGTGCCAGCAGCTTAGGGCGGGGATCGGACTATGGCTACACCTTC. It yields the protein CASSLGRGSDYGYTF.

CDR3 protein: CSVEDGFYEQYF. The CDR3 bases are TGCAGCGTTGAAGACGGTTTCTACGAGCAGTACTTC. This chain joins TRBV29-1 and TRBJ2-7; the D is unclear. This CDR3 contains 12 residues. Deletions cut 0 bases from V and 3 bases from J, with 6 bases between. CDR1 SQVTM and CDR2 ANQGSEA come from the germline V gene.

The chain uses TRBV29-1 and TRBJ1-1; perhaps TRBD1 as D (5 bases). The length of the CDR3 is 11 residues. Germline values: CDR1 SQVTM, CDR2 ANQGSEA. The germline V and J ends were trimmed by 5 bases and 10 bases, with 14 bases remaining between them. The CDR3 DNA is TGCAGCGTTACCCTCGGCGGGGGAGCTTTCTTT. Translation gives CSVTLGGGAFF.

The chain couples TRBV4-1 to TRBJ1-6; 8 bases match TRBD1. The germline CDR1 and CDR2 sequences are MGHRA and YSYEKL. The CDR3 sequence is 16 residues long. V dropped 2 bases and J dropped 5; count of bases not matched to a gene: 5. CDR3 coding DNA: TGCGCCAGCAGCCAAATCGGGACAGGTGATAATTCACCCCTCCACTTT. Translation gives CASSQIGTGDNSPLHF.

This clone has more than one count but fewer than ten. This chain connects TRBV7-2 to TRBJ1-2; D uncertain. CDR3 length equals 12 residues. The V end was cut by 2 bases, the J end by 8 bases, with 9 bases between. CDR1 is SGHTA, CDR2 FQGNSA, per germline. The CDR3: CASSLFQSGYTF. The CDR3 DNA sequence: TGTGCCAGCAGCTTATTCCAAAGCGGCTACACCTTC.

This clone showed up just a few times. The chain has TRBV30 and TRBJ1-6, with 9 bases identical to TRBD1. Looked up from germline, CDR1 is GTSNPN and CDR2 is SVGIG (reference sequence). J lost 9 bases, V lost 4 bases, and 7 bases had no gene match. This CDR3 contains 14 residues. CDR3 bases: TGTGCCTGGAATACCGGGACAGGGTCTTCACCCCTCCACTTT. Translation gives CAWNTGTGSSPLHF. The complete variable domain, with remaining parts taken from reference TRBV30 and TRBJ1-6, reads SQTIHQWPATLVQPVGSPLSLECTVEGTSNPNLYWYRQAAGRGLQLLFYSVGIGQISSEVPQNLSASRPQDRQFILSSKKLLLSDSGFYLCAWNTGTGSSPLHFGNGTRLTVT.

The chain is built from TRBV9 and TRBJ2-1; 9 nucleotides line up with TRBD1. The CDR3 length is 15 residues. Trimming cost V 4 bases and J 9 bases; bases outside gene matches: 11. The germline gives CDR1 SGDLS, CDR2 YYNGEE. The CDR3 nucleotides are TGTGCCAGCAGCCCAGTTGGGACAGGGAATGTTGAGCAGTTCTTC. Translation: CASSPVGTGNVEQFF. Filled out from reference TRBV9 and TRBJ2-1, the complete variable domain reads DSGVTQTPKHLITATGQRVTLRCSPRSGDLSVYWYQQSLDQGLQFLIQYYNGEERAKGNILERFSAQQFPDLHSELNLSSLELGDSALYFCASSPVGTGNVEQFFGPGTRLTVL.

The rearrangement uses TRBV7-3 and TRBJ2-1; 14 nucleotides match TRBD2. CDR3 length: 14 amino acids. Germline CDR1 is SGHTA and CDR2 is FQGTGA. V was clipped by 2 bases and J by 9 bases; unmatched bases: 0. The CDR3 sequence is CASSLGLAGGEQFF. The CDR3 bases are TGTGCCAGCAGCTTAGGACTAGCGGGAGGTGAGCAGTTCTTC.

This clone has a handful of counts. V and J are TRBV6-1 and TRBJ1-1; D remains ambiguous. CDR1 and CDR2 from the germline V gene are MNHNS and SASEGT. Between the trimmed V and J ends, which lost 1 base and 3 bases, there was a span of 12 bases. The length of the CDR3 is 15 residues. CDR3 loop: CASSEGAYRDTEAFF. CDR3 sequence (DNA): TGTGCCAGCAGTGAAGGGGCCTACCGGGACACTGAAGCTTTCTTT.

The chain has TRBV5-1 and TRBJ2-5, with D possibly matching TRBD1 (5 bases). Trimming stripped 2 bases from V and 1 base from J, with 9 bases between. The germline gives CDR1 SGHRS, CDR2 YFSETQ. The CDR3 is made up of 14 amino acids. CDR3 DNA: TGCGCCAGCAGCTTACAGGTACCCCAAGAGACCCAGTACTTC. It is translated as CASSLQVPQETQYF.

This clone showed up just once. This sequence joins TRBV15 and TRBJ1-2, with D perhaps matching TRBD1 (6 bases). CDR1 is LNHNV and CDR2 is YYDKDF in the germline V gene (reference sequence). Trimming stripped 8 bases from V and 0 bases from J, with 19 bases between. This CDR3 spans 16 amino acids. CDR3 protein: CATAPRRGVANYGYTF. In DNA, the CDR3 is TGTGCCACCGCCCCACGAAGGGGGGTAGCTAACTATGGCTACACCTTC. The variable domain in full, with the rest retrieved from reference TRBV15 and TRBJ1-2, is DAMVIQNPRYQVTQFGKPVTLSCSQTLNHNVMYWYQQKSSQAPKLLFHYYDKDFNNEADTPDNFQSRRPNTSFCFLDIRSPGLGDTAMYLCATAPRRGVANYGYTFGSGTRLTVV.

The J gene is TRBJ1-5, the V gene TRBV5-6, with no clear D. The CDR3 is 13 residues long. V gave up 2 bases and J gave up 8 bases, with 11 bases separating them. CDR1 is SGHDT, CDR2 YYEEEE, per germline. The CDR3 DNA follows: TGTGCCAGCAGCTTCCGTGGTAGGGAGCCCCAGCATTTT. Encoded protein: CASSFRGREPQHF.

CDR3: CASSFAGKADTQYF. In DNA, the CDR3 is TGCGCCAGCAGCTTCGCAGGGAAGGCAGATACGCAGTATTTT. The J gene is TRBJ2-3, the V gene TRBV5-1; a possible D gene is TRBD1 (5 bases). The V and J ends lost 2 bases and 4 bases respectively, with 11 bases between them. Germline V gene sequence: CDR1 SGHRS, CDR2 YFSETQ. The CDR3 extends over 14 amino acids.

The genes are TRBV10-3 and TRBJ2-5, with TRBD1 as a possible D gene (5 bases). This CDR3 comprises 13 residues. The germline V gene has CDR1 ENHRY and CDR2 SYGVKD. V lost 8 bases and J 5 bases, leaving 15 bases between the germline ends. The CDR3 coding sequence is TGTGCCATCGGATCCAGGGTCAGGGAGACCCAGTACTTC. Its protein is CAIGSRVRETQYF.

This chain joins TRBV10-2 and TRBJ2-3, with 12 bases that match TRBD2. CDR1 is WSHSY and CDR2 is SAAADI in the germline V gene. The V and J ends lost 4 bases and 1 base, in that order; junction bases with no gene match: 9. The CDR3 totals 18 residues. The CDR3 region has the DNA TGCGCCAGCAGTGCTAGCGGGAGGGCCGAAGGGGGCACAGATACGCAGTATTTT. Translated, it gives CASSASGRAEGGTDTQYF.